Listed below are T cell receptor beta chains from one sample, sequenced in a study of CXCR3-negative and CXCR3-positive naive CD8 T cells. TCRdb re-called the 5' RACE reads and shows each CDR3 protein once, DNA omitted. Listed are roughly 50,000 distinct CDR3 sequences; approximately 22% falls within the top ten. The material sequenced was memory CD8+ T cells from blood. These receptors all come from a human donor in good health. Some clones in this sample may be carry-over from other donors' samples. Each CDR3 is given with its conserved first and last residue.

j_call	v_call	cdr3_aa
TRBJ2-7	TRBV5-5	CGSSWTSGSYEQYF
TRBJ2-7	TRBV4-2	CASSHVPREVRWEQYF
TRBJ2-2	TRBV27	CASSFFQGENTGELFF
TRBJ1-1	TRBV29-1	CSATTGETEAFF
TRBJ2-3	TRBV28	CASRTGLGSTDTQYF
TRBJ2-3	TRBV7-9	CASRQTQGFSRTDTQYF
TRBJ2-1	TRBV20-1	CSARGWDPEQFF
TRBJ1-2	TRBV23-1	CASSQLWDRVLDGYTF
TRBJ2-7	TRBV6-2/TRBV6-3	CATAGPYEQYF
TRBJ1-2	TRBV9	CASSAGDGYGYTF
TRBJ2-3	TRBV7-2	CASSLWPGEFQYF
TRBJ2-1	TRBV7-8	CASSSLAGAHNEQFF
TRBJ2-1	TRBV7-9	CASSLAVNEQFF
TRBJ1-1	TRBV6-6	CASSSTETNTEAFF
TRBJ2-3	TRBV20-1	CSASPPTETTDTQYF
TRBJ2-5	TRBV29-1	CSAWGGRETQYF
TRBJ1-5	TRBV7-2	CASSHEGAQPQHF
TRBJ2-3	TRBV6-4	CASSDSGGMGTDTQYF
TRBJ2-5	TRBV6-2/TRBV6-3	CASSVDRTQYF
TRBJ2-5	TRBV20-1	CSARDKIRDRGPETQYF
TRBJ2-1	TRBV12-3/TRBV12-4	CASSSGGAYNEQFF
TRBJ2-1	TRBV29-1	CSFPWGVNEQFF
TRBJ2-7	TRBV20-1	CSARDTGISYEQYF
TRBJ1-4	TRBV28	CASSLLTATNEKLFF
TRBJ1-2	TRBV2	CASTWVKNYGYTF
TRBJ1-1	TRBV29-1	CSVEESARGPTEAFF
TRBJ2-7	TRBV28	CASLSVGQEQYF
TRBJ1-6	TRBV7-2	CASSLDYSPLHF
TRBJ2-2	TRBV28	CASSLRWDRELFF
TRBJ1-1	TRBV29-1	CSGGTDTEAFF
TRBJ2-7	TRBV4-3	CASSQEETGGYEQYF
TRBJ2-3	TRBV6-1	CASSDGDRGPDTQYF
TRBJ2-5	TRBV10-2	CASRRLAGGLETQYF
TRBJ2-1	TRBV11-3	CASSLGMFGVRIPYNEQFF
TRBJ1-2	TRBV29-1	CSVEEPAYYGYTF
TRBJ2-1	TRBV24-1	CATSDLSGGQDNEQFF
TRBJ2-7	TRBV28	CASSQGYEQYF
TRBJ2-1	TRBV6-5	CVRWRAYNEQFF
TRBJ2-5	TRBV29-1	CSVEDAVRDETQYF
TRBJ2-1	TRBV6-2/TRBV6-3	CASGRAGDGYEQFF
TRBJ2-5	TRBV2	CASSEESSWETQYF
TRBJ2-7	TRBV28	CASSLVQEGTSYEQYF
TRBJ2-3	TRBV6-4	CASSDSSGGTDTQYF
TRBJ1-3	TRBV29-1	CSVEEGTGNTIYF
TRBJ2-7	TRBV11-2	CASSFSHGTMEQYF
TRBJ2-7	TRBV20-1	CSASGGHSYEQYF
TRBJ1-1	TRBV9	CASSAWTGGEAFF